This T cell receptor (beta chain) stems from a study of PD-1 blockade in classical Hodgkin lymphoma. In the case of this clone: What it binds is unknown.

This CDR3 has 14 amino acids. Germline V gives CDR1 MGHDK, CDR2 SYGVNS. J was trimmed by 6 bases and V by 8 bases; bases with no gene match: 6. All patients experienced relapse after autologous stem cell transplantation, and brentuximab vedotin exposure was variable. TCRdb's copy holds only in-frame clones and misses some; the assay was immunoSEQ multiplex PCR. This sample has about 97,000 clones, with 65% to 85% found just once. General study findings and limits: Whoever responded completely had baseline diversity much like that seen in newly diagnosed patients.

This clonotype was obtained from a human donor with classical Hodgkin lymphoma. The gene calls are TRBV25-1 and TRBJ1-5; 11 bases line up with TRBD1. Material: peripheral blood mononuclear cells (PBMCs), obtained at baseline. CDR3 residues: CASLGQGAFQPQHF. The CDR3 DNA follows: TGTGCCAGCCTCGGACAGGGGGCTTTTCAGCCCCAGCATTTT.